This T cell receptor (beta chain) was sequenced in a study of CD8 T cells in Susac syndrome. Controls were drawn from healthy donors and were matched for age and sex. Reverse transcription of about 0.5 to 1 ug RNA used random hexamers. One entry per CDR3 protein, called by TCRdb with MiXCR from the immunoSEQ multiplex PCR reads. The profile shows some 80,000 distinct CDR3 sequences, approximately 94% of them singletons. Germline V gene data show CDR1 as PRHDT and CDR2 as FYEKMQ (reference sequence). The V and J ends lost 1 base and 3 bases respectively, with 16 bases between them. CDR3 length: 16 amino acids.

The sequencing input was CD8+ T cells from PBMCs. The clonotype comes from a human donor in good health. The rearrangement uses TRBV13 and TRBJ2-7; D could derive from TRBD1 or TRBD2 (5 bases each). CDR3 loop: CASSLAGTEMDYEQYF. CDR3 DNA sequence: TGTGCCAGCAGCTTAGCAGGGACCGAGATGGACTACGAGCAGTACTTC.